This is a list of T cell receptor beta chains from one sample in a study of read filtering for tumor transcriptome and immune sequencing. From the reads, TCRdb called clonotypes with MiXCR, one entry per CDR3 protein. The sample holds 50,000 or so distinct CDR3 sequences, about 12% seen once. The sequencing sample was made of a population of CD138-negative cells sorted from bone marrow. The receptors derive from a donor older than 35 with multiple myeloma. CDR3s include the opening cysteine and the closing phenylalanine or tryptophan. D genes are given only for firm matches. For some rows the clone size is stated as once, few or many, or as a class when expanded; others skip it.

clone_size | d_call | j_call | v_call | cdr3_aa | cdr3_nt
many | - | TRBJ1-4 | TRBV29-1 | CSVLPGTTNEKLFF | TGCAGCGTCCTCCCGGGAACAACTAATGAAAAACTGTTTTTT
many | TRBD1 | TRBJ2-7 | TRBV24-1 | CATSDPGQSVDEQYF | TGTGCCACCAGTGACCCGGGACAGAGTGTGGACGAGCAGTACTTC
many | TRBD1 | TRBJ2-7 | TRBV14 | CASSQGTGGNEQYF | TGTGCCAGCAGCCAAGGGACAGGGGGCAACGAGCAGTACTTC
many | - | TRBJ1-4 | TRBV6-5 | CASSFGVGNEKLFF | TGTGCCAGCAGTTTTGGGGTAGGAAATGAAAAACTGTTTTTT
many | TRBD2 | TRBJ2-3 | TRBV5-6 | CASSRPGLAPHTDTQYF | TGTGCCAGCAGCCGTCCGGGACTAGCCCCACACACAGATACGCAGTATTTT
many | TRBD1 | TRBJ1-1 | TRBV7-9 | CASILWVGTGDTEAFF | TGTGCCAGCATCCTGTGGGTGGGGACAGGGGACACTGAAGCTTTCTTT
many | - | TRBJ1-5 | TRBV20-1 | CSARGAGLQPQHF | TGCAGTGCTAGAGGGGCAGGGTTACAGCCCCAGCATTTT
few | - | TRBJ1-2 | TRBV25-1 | CASSEGLGMWNYGYTF | TGTGCCAGCAGTGAAGGGTTGGGGATGTGGAACTATGGCTACACCTTC
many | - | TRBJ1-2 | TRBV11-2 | CASSLAGPASNGYTF | TGTGCCAGCAGCTTAGCTGGCCCAGCCTCCAATGGCTACACCTTC
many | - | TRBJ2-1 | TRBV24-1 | CATLDSSRRNNEQFF | TGTGCCACCCTGGACAGTTCTCGTAGAAACAATGAGCAGTTCTTC
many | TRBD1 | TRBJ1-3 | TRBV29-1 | CSARDRGNTIYF | TGCAGCGCCCGGGACAGGGGGAACACCATATATTTT
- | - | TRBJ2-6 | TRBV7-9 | CASSVGQGRGDSGANVLTF | TGTGCCAGCAGCGTAGGTCAGGGGAGGGGAGACTCTGGGGCCAACGTCCTGACTTTC
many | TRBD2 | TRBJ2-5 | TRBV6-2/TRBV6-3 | CATLAGGAQETQYF | TGTGCCACCCTAGCGGGGGGCGCCCAAGAGACCCAGTACTTC
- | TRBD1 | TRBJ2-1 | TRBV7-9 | CASSLEGQDYNEWFF | TGTGCCAGCAGCTTAGAGGGACAGGATTACAATGAGTGGTTCTTC
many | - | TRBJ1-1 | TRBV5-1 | CASSPLATQDTEAFF | TGCGCCAGCAGCCCTCTGGCTACCCAGGACACTGAAGCTTTCTTT
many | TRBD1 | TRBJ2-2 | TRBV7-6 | CASSLLGQGAGELFF | TGTGCCAGCAGCTTATTGGGACAGGGGGCCGGGGAGCTGTTTTTT
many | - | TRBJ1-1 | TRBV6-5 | CASSYEGRTEAFF | TGTGCCAGCAGTTACGAGGGGAGGACTGAAGCTTTCTTT
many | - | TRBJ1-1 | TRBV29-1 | CSVDLPLGTEAFF | TGCAGCGTTGATCTGCCCCTTGGCACTGAAGCTTTCTTT
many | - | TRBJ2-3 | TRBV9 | CASSANRDTQYF | TGTGCCAGCAGCGCGAACAGAGATACGCAGTATTTT
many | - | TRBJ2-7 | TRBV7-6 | CASSLSQGQVYEQYF | TGTGCCAGCAGCTTATCTCAGGGGCAAGTCTACGAGCAGTACTTC
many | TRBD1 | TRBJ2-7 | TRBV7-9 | CASSLAWDRDTYEQYF | TGTGCCAGCAGCTTAGCGTGGGACAGGGATACCTACGAGCAGTACTTC
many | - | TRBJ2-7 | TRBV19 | CASSKGYEQYF | TGTGCCAGTAGTAAAGGGTACGAGCAGTACTTC
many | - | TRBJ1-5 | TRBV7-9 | CASSPGNERQPQHF | TGTGCCAGCAGCCCCGGGAACGAAAGGCAGCCCCAGCATTTT
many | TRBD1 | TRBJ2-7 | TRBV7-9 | CASSRQGNEQYF | TGTGCCAGCAGTCGACAGGGGAACGAGCAGTACTTC
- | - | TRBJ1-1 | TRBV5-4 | CASSLTGRGTEAFF | TGTGCCAGCAGCTTGACAGGGAGGGGCACTGAAGCTTTCTTT
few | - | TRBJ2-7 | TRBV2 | CASTFTEPSSYEQYF | TGTGCCAGCACCTTCACCGAGCCTAGCTCCTACGAGCAGTACTTC
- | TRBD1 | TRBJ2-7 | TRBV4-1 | CASSSRGHRGYDEQYF | TGCGCCAGCAGCTCAAGGGGTCACAGGGGGTACGACGAGCAGTACTTC
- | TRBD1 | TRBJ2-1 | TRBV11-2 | CASSLVQGVEADGQFF | TGTGCCAGCAGCTTAGTACAGGGGGTTGAGGCCGATGGGCAGTTCTTC
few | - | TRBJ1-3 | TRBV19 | CASVSPSRASSGNTIYF | TGTGCCAGCGTAAGTCCTTCGCGAGCGAGCTCTGGAAACACCATATATTTT
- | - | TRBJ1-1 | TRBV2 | CASRGGTGWNTEASF | TGTGCCAGCAGAGGGGGTACAGGGTGGAACACTGAAGCTTCTTTT
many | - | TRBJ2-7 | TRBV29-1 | CSVRSYEQYF | TGCAGCGTTCGGAGCTACGAGCAGTACTTC
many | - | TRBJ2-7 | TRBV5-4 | CASRSEPYEQYF | TGTGCCAGCAGGTCGGAGCCGTACGAGCAGTACTTC
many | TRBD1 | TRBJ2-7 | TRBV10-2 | CASSDPPTWTGGNEQYF | TGCGCCAGCAGTGACCCGCCCACTTGGACAGGCGGTAACGAGCAGTACTTC
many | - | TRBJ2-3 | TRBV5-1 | CASSLEGGQTDTQYF | TGCGCCAGCAGCTTGGAAGGGGGGCAGACAGATACGCAGTATTTT
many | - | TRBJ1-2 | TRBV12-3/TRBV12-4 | CASSSDSRFYGYTF | TGTGCCAGCAGCTCGGACTCAAGGTTCTATGGCTACACCTTC
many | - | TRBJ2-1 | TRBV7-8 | CASSLLGGENNEQFF | TGTGCCAGCAGCTTACTCGGAGGGGAAAACAATGAGCAGTTCTTC
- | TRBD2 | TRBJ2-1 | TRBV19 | CASSMLRGIYNEQFF | TGTGCCAGTAGTATGTTGCGGGGGATCTACAATGAGCAGTTCTTC
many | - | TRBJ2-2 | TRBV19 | CASSNRAPGTGELFF | TGTGCCAGTAGTAACCGGGCACCGGGGACCGGGGAGCTGTTTTTT
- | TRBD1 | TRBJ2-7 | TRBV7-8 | CASSLDRGNPYEQYF | TGTGCCAGCAGCTTGGACAGGGGAAATCCCTACGAGCAGTACTTC
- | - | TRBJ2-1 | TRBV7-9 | CASSSGQSRNEQLF | TGTGCCAGCAGCTCAGGACAGAGCCGCAATGAGCAGCTCTTC
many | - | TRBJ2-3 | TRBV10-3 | CAISERDRGIDTQYF | TGTGCCATCAGTGAACGGGACCGAGGGATAGATACGCAGTATTTT
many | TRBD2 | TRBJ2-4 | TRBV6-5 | CASSTSGAPEGKNIQYF | TGTGCCAGCAGTACTAGCGGGGCCCCCGAGGGCAAAAACATTCAGTACTTC
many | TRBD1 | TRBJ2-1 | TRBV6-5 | CASSSGTGGGYNEQFF | TGTGCCAGCAGTTCGGGGACAGGGGGAGGGTACAATGAGCAGTTCTTC
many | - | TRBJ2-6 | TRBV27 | CASSPRQLSWANVLTF | TGTGCCAGCAGTCCACGACAGCTTAGCTGGGCCAACGTCCTGACTTTC
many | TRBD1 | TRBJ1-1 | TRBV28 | CASSSPGQGTEAFF | TGTGCCAGCAGTTCTCCCGGACAGGGCACTGAAGCTTTCTTT
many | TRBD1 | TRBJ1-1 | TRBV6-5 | CASSLTGDLFGTEAFF | TGTGCCAGCAGTTTAACAGGGGACCTGTTTGGCACTGAAGCTTTCTTT
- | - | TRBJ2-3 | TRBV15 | CATSSRGRWDTQYF | TGTGCCACCAGCTCTCGGGGGCGCTGGGATACGCAGTATTTT
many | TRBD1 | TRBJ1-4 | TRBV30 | CAWSKTGGTEKLFF | TGTGCCTGGAGCAAGACAGGGGGCACGGAAAAACTGTTTTTT
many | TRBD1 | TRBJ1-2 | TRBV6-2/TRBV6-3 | CASSYDRDYGYTF | TGTGCCAGCAGTTACGACAGGGACTATGGCTACACCTTC
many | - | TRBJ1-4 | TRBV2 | CASKADNEKLFF | TGTGCCAGCAAGGCAGATAATGAAAAACTGTTTTTT
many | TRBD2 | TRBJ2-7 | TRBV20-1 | CSAAGRGTSYEQYF | TGCAGTGCCGCGGGGCGGGGGACGTCCTACGAGCAGTACTTC
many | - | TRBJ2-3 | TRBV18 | CASSSRFESDTQYF | TGTGCCAGCTCAAGCCGCTTCGAGTCAGATACGCAGTATTTT
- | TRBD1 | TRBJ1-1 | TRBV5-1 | CASSGTANTEAFF | TGCGCCAGCAGCGGGACAGCGAACACTGAAGCTTTCTTT
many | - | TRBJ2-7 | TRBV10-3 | CAISPEGSPYEQYF | TGTGCCATCAGTCCGGAGGGGAGCCCCTACGAGCAGTACTTC
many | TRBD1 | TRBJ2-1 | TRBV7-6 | CASSWGTGLRNEQFF | TGTGCCAGCAGCTGGGGGACAGGGCTACGCAATGAGCAGTTCTTC
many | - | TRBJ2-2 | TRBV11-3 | CASSLGSNTGELFF | TGTGCCAGCAGCTTAGGGTCGAACACCGGGGAGCTGTTTTTT
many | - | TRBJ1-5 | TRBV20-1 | CSARGPRDLRQPQHF | TGCAGTGCTAGAGGGCCCAGGGATTTACGACAGCCCCAGCATTTT
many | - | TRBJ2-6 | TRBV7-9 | CASSPRQAGSGANVLTF | TGTGCCAGCAGCCCTCGACAGGCTGGCTCTGGGGCCAACGTCCTGACTTTC
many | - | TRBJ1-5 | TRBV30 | CAWRTGGTSNQPQHF | TGTGCCTGGAGGACAGGCGGCACTAGCAATCAGCCCCAGCATTTT